The 27 T cell receptor beta chains reported below all come from one sample, sequenced in a study of blood T cell repertoires in COVID-19. The repertoire was sequenced with immunoSEQ multiplex PCR; TCRdb's copy has only in-frame clones and lacks some. The repertoire includes about 75,000 clones, around 67% of them detected once, and roughly 2.6% sits in the top ten. The specimen was peripheral blood. All receptors derive from a human donor with acute or convalescent COVID-19. The donor label of this sample is uncertain.

This chain links TRBV7-2 with TRBJ2-1; TRBD1 is a possible D gene (5 bases). This CDR3 comprises 16 residues. Between the trimmed V and J ends, which lost 5 bases and 4 bases, there was a span of 18 bases. Germline V CDR1 and CDR2: SGHTA, FQGNSA. CDR3 amino acids: CASSPSDGRQYNEQFF. The CDR3 bases are TGTGCCAGCAGCCCCTCGGACGGCCGACAGTACAATGAGCAGTTCTTC.

This clone has a handful of counts. J is TRBJ1-3 and V is TRBV28; D is uncertain. V lost 4 bases, J lost 0 bases, and 16 bases lay in between. Germline CDR1 MDHEN, CDR2 SYDVKM. The CDR3 extends over 17 amino acids. CDR3 loop: CASSSPLPVLSGNTIYF. DNA for the CDR3: TGTGCCAGCAGTTCCCCCCTCCCGGTCCTCTCTGGAAACACCATATATTTT.

This clone was seen a single time. This chain uses TRBV25-1 with TRBJ1-5; D unresolved. Deletions cut 4 bases from V and 3 bases from J, with 13 bases between. Germline V gives CDR1 MGHDK, CDR2 SYGVNS. The length of the CDR3 is 15 residues. CDR3 sequence reads: CASSASQRDNQPQHF. The CDR3 coding sequence is TGTGCCAGCAGTGCTTCACAGAGGGACAATCAGCCCCAGCATTTT.

The genes are TRBV11-1 and TRBJ2-1; the D gene is possibly TRBD2 (5 bases). Deletions cut 3 bases from V and 4 bases from J, with 13 bases between. The CDR3 is 15 residues long. CDR1 SGHAT and CDR2 FQDESV come from the germline V gene (reference sequence). This chain's CDR3 is CASSFPGGGYNEQFF. CDR3 nucleotides: TGTGCCAGCAGCTTCCCCGGAGGCGGATACAATGAGCAGTTCTTC.

The V and J genes are TRBV7-2 and TRBJ2-1; 9 positions match TRBD2. The J segment lost 9 bases and the V segment lost 4 bases, leaving 4 bases of the junction unmatched. CDR1 and CDR2 (germline): SGHTA, FQGNSA. The CDR3 is 13 amino acids. CDR3 loop: CASSWDSGGEQFF. CDR3 coding DNA: TGTGCCAGCAGCTGGGATAGCGGGGGTGAGCAGTTCTTC.

This clone was counted once. The chain couples TRBV7-3 to TRBJ2-3; D is unclear. The CDR3 covers 15 residues. Germline values: CDR1 SGHTA, CDR2 FQGTGA. Trimming removed 2 bases from V and 2 bases from J, with 11 bases in between. This chain's CDR3 is CASSLYSRPTDTQYF. In nucleotides, the CDR3 is TGTGCCAGCAGCTTATACAGCCGTCCCACAGATACGCAGTATTTT.

The CDR3, as DNA: TGTGCCAGCAGAAAATGGGACAGCACCTATGGCTACACCTTC. This codes for CASRKWDSTYGYTF. This chain connects TRBV28 to TRBJ1-2; 7 nucleotides align to TRBD1. The CDR3 is 14 amino acids. The germline gives CDR1 MDHEN, CDR2 SYDVKM. The trim removed 6 bases at V and 4 bases at J, leaving 8 bases unmatched.

The chain employs TRBV18 and TRBJ1-2; 8 bases fit TRBD1. With V trimmed by 2 bases and J by 8 bases, 10 bases remained unmatched. The CDR3 runs to 15 residues. Germline CDR1 is KGHSH and CDR2 is LQKENI. CDR3 sequence: CASSPSAGGREGYTF. The CDR3, as DNA: TGTGCCAGCTCACCATCGGCAGGGGGCAGGGAAGGCTACACCTTC.

The chain has TRBV20-1 and TRBJ2-1, with 10 bases that match TRBD2. Germline V lookup: CDR1 DFQATT, CDR2 SNEGSKA (reference sequence). CDR3 length: 14 amino acids. The trim removed 3 bases at V and 7 bases at J, leaving 6 bases unmatched. The CDR3 DNA is TGCAGTGCTAGTATCCCTAGCGGGGGAAATGAGCAGTTCTTC. Translating it yields CSASIPSGGNEQFF.

The gene calls are TRBV27 and TRBJ1-2; tentative D call: TRBD1 (5 bases). CDR3 length: 15 residues. The germline gives CDR1 MNHEY, CDR2 SMNVEV (reference sequence). Trimming left V 5 bases short and J 6 bases short, with 19 bases between. The CDR3, as DNA: TGTGCCAGCAGTACCGTTCGGGGGAAGAGGGATGGCTACACCTTC. Protein product: CASSTVRGKRDGYTF.

J is TRBJ1-2 and V is TRBV19; 10 nucleotides match TRBD1. V lost 9 bases and J lost 4; bases outside the gene matches: 11. The CDR3 is 15 residues long. The germline V gene has CDR1 LNHDA and CDR2 SQIVND (reference sequence). The CDR3 coding sequence is TGTGCCAGCAGATTCGGGACAGGGGTTCGCTATGGCTACACCTTC. This translates into CASRFGTGVRYGYTF.

The V call is TRBV19, the J call TRBJ2-5; 7 bases map to TRBD1. Germline V gene sequence: CDR1 LNHDA, CDR2 SQIVND (reference sequence). The CDR3 is 15 amino acids. V trimming: 4 bases; J trimming: 4 bases; junction bases outside the gene matches: 9. DNA of the CDR3: TGTGCCAGTAGTACCGCAGGGGGAGTAGGAGAGACCCAGTACTTC. Its protein is CASSTAGGVGETQYF.

The chain joins TRBV4-3 to TRBJ2-3; D remains unclear. The V and J ends lost 0 bases and 2 bases respectively, with 6 bases between them. This CDR3 spans 14 amino acids. The V gene's germline CDR1 is LGHNA and CDR2 YSLEER. CDR3 coding DNA: TGCGCCAGCAGCCAAGATAGTCACACAGATACGCAGTATTTT. It yields the protein CASSQDSHTDTQYF.

V and J are TRBV20-1 and TRBJ2-3; no reliable D call. Trimming stripped 7 bases from V and 4 bases from J, with 9 bases between. CDR3 length: 11 residues. CDR1 and CDR2 from the germline V gene are DFQATT and SNEGSKA (reference sequence). The CDR3 nucleotides read TGCAGTGGTAGTTTCTCAGATACGCAGTATTTT. Protein product: CSGSFSDTQYF.

V usage is TRBV6-5 and J usage is TRBJ2-3; D is undetermined. The V end was cut by 6 bases, the J end by 2 bases, with 9 bases between. The CDR3 loop spans 13 amino acids. The germline V gene has CDR1 MNHEY and CDR2 SVGAGI. CDR3 coding DNA: TGTGCCAGCAGGTTAGAGGTCACAGATACGCAGTATTTT. The encoded protein is CASRLEVTDTQYF.

The chain carries TRBV6-1 and TRBJ2-5, with 10 bases that match TRBD1. V gave up 3 bases and J gave up 5 bases; unmatched junction bases: 9. The germline gives CDR1 MNHNS, CDR2 SASEGT. This CDR3 has 16 residues. The CDR3 sequence is CASSDTTGTGVETQYF. The CDR3 DNA reads as TGTGCCAGCAGTGATACCACCGGGACAGGGGTGGAGACCCAGTACTTC.

The rearrangement joins TRBV28 to TRBJ1-2; D call uncertain. Trimming pared 7 bases from V and 0 bases from J, leaving 12 bases between. The germline V gene encodes CDR1 MDHEN and CDR2 SYDVKM. The CDR3 totals 14 residues. CDR3 residues: CASNLQSANYGYTF. The DNA for the CDR3 is TGTGCCAGCAACCTACAGTCGGCTAACTATGGCTACACCTTC.

The genes are TRBV7-3 and TRBJ2-3; D gene uncertain. Germline V gene lookup returns CDR1 SGHTA and CDR2 FQGTGA. The CDR3 covers 15 residues. Trimming shortened V by 5 bases and J by 0 bases, and 12 bases separated the two germline ends. CDR3 DNA: TGTGCCAGCAGCCCCCGAGTCTCTAGCACAGATACGCAGTATTTT. As protein: CASSPRVSSTDTQYF.

This clone was detected once. This chain joins TRBV15 and TRBJ1-2; D gene ambiguous. V was pared by 4 bases and J by 4 bases, with 10 bases between. The CDR3 loop spans 13 amino acids. Germline V gene sequence: CDR1 LNHNV, CDR2 YYDKDF (reference sequence). The CDR3 coding sequence is TGTGCCACCAGCACGGGAGGTAGCTATGGCTACACCTTC. This sequence encodes CATSTGGSYGYTF.

This rearrangement joins TRBV5-5 to TRBJ2-1; D is perhaps TRBD2 (6 bases). The V end was cut by 3 bases, the J end by 4 bases, with 8 bases between. In germline, CDR1 is SGHKS, CDR2 YYEKEE (reference sequence). The CDR3 totals 13 residues. CDR3 loop: CASSSGLYNEQFF. CDR3 bases: TGTGCCAGCAGCTCGGGACTTTACAATGAGCAGTTCTTC.

This clone was recorded a few times. The chain recombines TRBV11-2 with TRBJ1-6, with D unclear. CDR3 length: 17 amino acids. Germline loops: CDR1 SGHAT, CDR2 FQNNGV. Trimming took 2 bases from V and 8 from J, leaving 19 bases between them. The CDR3 DNA is TGTGCCAGCAGCTTACCCCGACACGGGGAGAGACATTCACCCCTCCACTTT. It yields the protein CASSLPRHGERHSPLHF.

Here the CDR3 DNA reads TGTGCCAGCAGCACCCGGACAGGGGGAGGGGACACTGAAGCTTTCTTT. Translation: CASSTRTGGGDTEAFF. The gene calls are TRBV5-4 and TRBJ1-1, with TRBD1 matching 10 bases. With V trimmed by 4 bases and J by 3 bases, 9 bases remained unmatched. Germline assignment: CDR1 SGHNT and CDR2 YYREEE (reference sequence). The CDR3 contains 16 residues.

This clone was found a few times. CDR3 region: CASSLQGYTEAFF. The CDR3 nucleotides read TGTGCCAGCAGTCTACAGGGGTACACTGAAGCTTTCTTT. This chain connects TRBV27 to TRBJ1-1; TRBD1 aligns across 7 bases. The ends lost 5 bases at V and 3 bases at J; junction bases unmatched: 3. The germline V gene encodes CDR1 MNHEY and CDR2 SMNVEV (reference sequence). CDR3 length: 13 amino acids.

The rearrangement links TRBV19 to TRBJ2-6, with 10 bases identical to TRBD1. The CDR3 contains 16 residues. Germline-derived CDR1 and CDR2 are LNHDA and SQIVND (reference sequence). The V gene end was trimmed by 8 bases and the J gene end by 0 bases; junction bases not matched to a gene: 4. CDR3 protein: CASGDRGPSGANVLTF. The CDR3 region has the DNA TGTGCCAGTGGGGACAGGGGACCCTCTGGGGCCAACGTCCTGACTTTC.

This chain uses TRBV10-2 with TRBJ2-5, with TRBD2 matching 15 bases. Germline V gives CDR1 WSHSY, CDR2 SAAADI. The CDR3 is 19 residues long. The trim removed 10 bases at V and 3 bases at J, leaving 18 bases unmatched. The CDR3 protein is CATPGTSGGTHRAKETQYF. The CDR3 DNA follows: TGCGCCACCCCCGGGACTAGCGGGGGGACCCATAGGGCGAAAGAGACCCAGTACTTC.

The V and J genes are TRBV6-5 and TRBJ1-5; TRBD1 matches 7 bases. The length of the CDR3 is 14 residues. Per the germline V gene, CDR1 is MNHEY and CDR2 is SVGAGI. V gave up 2 bases and J gave up 4 bases; unmatched junction bases: 2. CDR3 DNA sequence: TGTGCCAGCAGTTACCAACAGGGGAATCAGCCCCAGCATTTT. Translation gives CASSYQQGNQPQHF.

The genes are TRBV5-4 and TRBJ2-2, with 12 bases that match TRBD2. The CDR3 loop spans 16 amino acids. The ends lost 4 bases at V and 2 bases at J; junction bases unmatched: 3. Germline CDR1 is SGHNT and CDR2 is YYREEE (reference sequence). The CDR3 loop reads CASSPSGGGNTGELFF. As DNA, the CDR3 is TGTGCCAGCAGCCCTAGCGGGGGGGGAAACACCGGGGAGCTGTTTTTT. The whole variable domain, remainder taken from reference TRBV5-4 and TRBJ2-2, is ETGVTQSPTHLIKTRGQQVTLRCSSQSGHNTVSWYQQALGQGPQFIFQYYREEENGRGNFPPRFSGLQFPNYSSELNVNALELDDSALYLCASSPSGGGNTGELFFGEGSRLTVL.